This T cell receptor (beta chain) comes out of a study of sequential checkpoint blockade in melanoma. V gave up 3 bases and J gave up 7 bases, with 18 bases separating them. The CDR3 is made up of 16 amino acids. Germline V gene data show CDR1 as KGHSH and CDR2 as LQKENI. Treatment specified: randomized to nivolumab then ipilimumab (arm A) or the reverse (arm B). TCRdb keeps only in-frame clones here, not all; method: immunoSEQ multiplex PCR. The repertoire holds approximately 1,000 clones, with roughly 20% as singletons. The sequence came from a human donor with melanoma. The V call is TRBV18, the J call TRBJ1-4; unclear D gene. Sequenced material: tumor tissue (inferred from file names), taken from a patient given nivolumab and ipilimumab in sequence. This CDR3 is CASSPPEIRAGEKLFF. The CDR3 DNA is TGTGCCAGCTCACCCCCAGAGATCAGAGCAGGTGAAAAACTGTTTTTT. Supplemented by reference TRBV18 and TRBJ1-4, the full variable domain reads NAGVMQNPRHLVRRRGQEARLRCSPMKGHSHVYWYRQLPEEGLKFMVYLQKENIIDESGMPKERFSAEFPKEGPSILRIQQVVRGDSAAYFCASSPPEIRAGEKLFFGSGTQLSVL.